Shown below are 26 T cell receptor beta chains from a single sample sequenced in a study of blood T cell repertoires in COVID-19. Method: immunoSEQ multiplex PCR; TCRdb's copy keeps in-frame clones and lacks some. The sample contains approximately 190,000 clones, approximately 79% of which appear only once. The sample comprised peripheral blood. Receptors originate from a young man with active or convalescent COVID-19.

The chain has TRBV5-5 and TRBJ2-2; 12 nucleotides agree with TRBD2. The CDR3 is 17 residues long. Trimming at V came to 4 bases and at J to 6 bases, leaving 10 bases not matched to a gene. Germline V gene sequence: CDR1 SGHKS, CDR2 YYEKEE (reference sequence). The CDR3 DNA is TGTGCCAGCAGCGTTGGGCGCGGACTAGCGGGATCCGGGGAGCTGTTTTTT. The encoded protein is CASSVGRGLAGSGELFF. The full variable domain, rest sourced from reference TRBV5-5 and TRBJ2-2, is DAGVTQSPTHLIKTRGQQVTLRCSPISGHKSVSWYQQVLGQGPQFIFQYYEKEERGRGNFPDRFSARQFPNYSSELNVNALLLGDSALYLCASSVGRGLAGSGELFFGEGSRLTVL.

The chain couples TRBV19 to TRBJ2-7, with 10 nucleotides matching TRBD2. Germline values: CDR1 LNHDA, CDR2 SQIVND (reference sequence). The CDR3 contains 13 residues. The V gene end was trimmed by 7 bases and the J gene end by 4 bases; junction bases not matched to a gene: 4. The CDR3 here is CASKAGGEYEQYF. The CDR3 nucleotides read TGTGCCAGTAAAGCGGGGGGGGAGTACGAGCAGTACTTC.

The chain recombines TRBV18 with TRBJ1-1; 7 bases map to TRBD1. V lost 4 bases to trimming and J lost 0 bases; unmatched junction nucleotides: 14. The CDR3 loop spans 18 amino acids. Germline CDR1 is KGHSH and CDR2 is LQKENI. CDR3 DNA sequence: TGTGCCAGCTCACGGGATGGGACAGACGCGGTAATGAACACTGAAGCTTTCTTT. As protein: CASSRDGTDAVMNTEAFF.

The chain is built from TRBV7-9 and TRBJ2-5; a weak D match, TRBD1 (6 bases). The CDR3 is 14 residues long. The germline V gene has CDR1 SEHNR and CDR2 FQNEAQ (reference sequence). With 5 bases removed from V and 5 bases from J, the gap between germline ends came to 15 bases. CDR3 protein: CASSLTRGWETQYF. For the CDR3, the DNA is TGTGCCAGCAGCCTCACCAGGGGCTGGGAGACCCAGTACTTC.

This clone was recorded once. The chain carries TRBV6-4 and TRBJ2-1; perhaps TRBD1 as D (6 bases). With 4 bases removed from V and 4 bases from J, the gap between germline ends came to 14 bases. Germline CDR1 is MRHNA and CDR2 is SNTAGT. There are 15 residues in the CDR3. CDR3 residues: CASSAGGAVYNEQFF. The CDR3 DNA reads TGTGCCAGCAGTGCTGGGGGCGCCGTATACAATGAGCAGTTCTTC.

In this sample, this clone turned up once. The rearrangement links TRBV10-3 to TRBJ2-1, with D maybe TRBD2 (6 bases). Trimming shortened V by 4 bases and J by 10 bases, and 26 bases separated the two germline ends. Germline CDR1 is ENHRY and CDR2 is SYGVKD. This CDR3 comprises 17 residues. CDR3 nucleotide sequence: TGTGCCATCAGTGTGTTGGGGGTTAGCGGAACGTCGGGGGAGCAGTTCTTC. It specifies CAISVLGVSGTSGEQFF.

J is TRBJ2-7 and V is TRBV6-5, with D possibly TRBD1 on 6 matching bases. CDR3 size: 12 residues. The V end was cut by 0 bases, the J end by 6 bases, with 6 bases between. Germline V gene lookup returns CDR1 MNHEY and CDR2 SVGAGI. CDR3 in amino acids: CASSYSGGEQYF. CDR3 in DNA: TGTGCCAGCAGTTACTCAGGGGGCGAGCAGTACTTC.

As concerns this clone: The junction departs from germline at one end; a sequencing error may be responsible. The rearrangement uses TRBV7-7 and TRBJ2-6; TRBD1 matches 7 bases. This CDR3 contains 16 residues. Germline values: CDR1 SSHAT, CDR2 FNYEAQ (reference sequence). The CDR3 nucleotides read TGTGCTAGCAGGGCCGGGACAGTCTCTGGGGCCAACGTCCTGACTTTC. This encodes CASRAGTVSGANVLTF. Using reference TRBV7-7 and TRBJ2-6 for the parts outside the CDR3, the full variable domain is GAGVSQSPRYKVTKRGQDVTLRCDPISSHATLYWYQQALGQGPEFLTYFNYEAQPDKSGLPSDRFSAERPEGSISTLTIQRTEQRDSAMYRCASRAGTVSGANVLTFGAGSRLTVL.

As DNA, the CDR3 is TGTGCCAGCAGCTTAATCCTAGCGGGAGGGCCCTACAATGAGCAGTTCTTC. The encoded protein is CASSLILAGGPYNEQFF. This sequence joins TRBV7-2 and TRBJ2-1, with 12 bases lining up with TRBD2. This CDR3 has 17 residues. Germline CDR1 reads SGHTA; CDR2 reads FQGNSA. Unmatched junction bases numbered 4, after V lost 2 bases and J lost 2 bases.

The chain recombines TRBV6-4 with TRBJ2-1, with a tentative D call TRBD2 (5 bases). The CDR3 covers 13 residues. The V and J ends lost 8 bases and 6 bases respectively, with 14 bases between them. Per germline, CDR1 MRHNA and CDR2 SNTAGT. As DNA, the CDR3 is TGTGCCAGCGCTAGCTCGAACGGCAATGAGCAGTTCTTC. This sequence encodes CASASSNGNEQFF.

This chain connects TRBV28 to TRBJ1-5, with D tentatively TRBD1 (6 bases). Per germline, CDR1 MDHEN and CDR2 SYDVKM. V was clipped by 4 bases and J by 3 bases, with 13 bases between them. CDR3 length: 15 amino acids. DNA of the CDR3: TGTGCCAGCAGTTCCCTCGGACAGAACAATCAGCCCCAGCATTTT. It specifies CASSSLGQNNQPQHF.

This clone was counted a single time. V is TRBV30 and J is TRBJ2-2; 9 positions match TRBD2. CDR3 length: 13 residues. With 4 bases clipped from V and 6 bases from J, the junction kept 3 bases outside the gene matches. The germline V gene has CDR1 GTSNPN and CDR2 SVGIG (reference sequence). CDR3 DNA: TGTGCCTGGACTCGCGGGGGGGCCGGGGAGCTGTTTTTT. This sequence encodes CAWTRGGAGELFF.

The rearrangement uses TRBV5-5 and TRBJ1-5, with unresolved D. Trimming cost V 4 bases and J 4 bases, with 15 bases left between them. Germline V gene lookup returns CDR1 SGHKS and CDR2 YYEKEE (reference sequence). The CDR3 sequence is 15 residues long. The CDR3 nucleotides read TGTGCCAGCAGCGGCGGACTCAGAGGTAATCAGCCCCAGCATTTT. As protein: CASSGGLRGNQPQHF.

J is TRBJ2-1 and V is TRBV5-5, with D possibly being TRBD1 (6 bases). Germline assignment: CDR1 SGHKS and CDR2 YYEKEE (reference sequence). This CDR3 has 15 residues. Trimming took 4 bases from V and 7 from J, leaving 18 bases between them. CDR3 loop: CASSRGLGRGNEQFF. CDR3 sequence (DNA): TGTGCCAGCAGCCGAGGACTGGGTAGGGGGAATGAGCAGTTCTTC.

The chain links TRBV2 to TRBJ2-1; 8 bases map to TRBD2. Losses at the gene ends were 3 bases for V and 2 bases for J; bases not matched to a gene: 9. This CDR3 has 17 residues. In germline, CDR1 is SNHLY, CDR2 FYNNEI. This chain's CDR3 is CASSDAFSGVAYNEQFF. CDR3 in DNA: TGTGCCAGCAGTGACGCTTTTAGCGGGGTGGCCTACAATGAGCAGTTCTTC.

V is TRBV15 and J is TRBJ1-5; D is possibly TRBD1 (5 bases). CDR3 size: 15 residues. The germline V gene encodes CDR1 LNHNV and CDR2 YYDKDF (reference sequence). Trimming pared 1 base from V and 3 bases from J, leaving 10 bases between. The CDR3 bases are TGTGCCACCAGCAGAGCGGGGGGAATCAATCAGCCCCAGCATTTT. Amino acid sequence: CATSRAGGINQPQHF.

This clone was detected once. This chain joins TRBV3-1 (or the pseudogene TRBV3-2) and TRBJ1-2, with a possible D match to TRBD1 (5 bases). This CDR3 is 16 amino acids long. Trimming removed 1 base from V and 2 bases from J, with 14 bases in between. CDR1 LGHDT and CDR2 YNNKEL come from the germline V gene (reference sequence). The CDR3 DNA sequence: TGTGCCAGCAGCCAAGCGGCAGGGCCAGAGAACTATGGCTACACCTTC. It translates to CASSQAAGPENYGYTF.

This clone was found once. The V gene is TRBV5-6, the J gene TRBJ1-1; D might be TRBD1 (6 bases). CDR1 and CDR2 (germline): SGHDT, YYEEEE. The germline V and J ends were trimmed by 7 bases and 3 bases, with 19 bases remaining between them. The CDR3 runs 15 residues. CDR3 in DNA: TGTGCCAGCCACCCGTTGGGGGCCGCGGACACTGAAGCTTTCTTT. Translating it yields CASHPLGAADTEAFF.

In this sample, this clone turned up a few times. The V gene is TRBV10-3, the J gene TRBJ1-4, with D perhaps TRBD1 (5 bases). The germline V gene has CDR1 ENHRY and CDR2 SYGVKD. V was cut by 5 bases and J by 4 bases, with 11 bases left in between. The CDR3 is 14 amino acids. CDR3 nucleotide sequence: TGTGCCATCAGTACCAGCCAGGGTAATGAAAAACTGTTTTTT. The encoded protein is CAISTSQGNEKLFF.

The chain uses TRBV10-3 and TRBJ1-6; 7 bases are a match to TRBD1. CDR1 and CDR2 (germline): ENHRY, SYGVKD. The CDR3 totals 15 residues. Trimming cost V 6 bases and J 7 bases; bases outside gene matches: 9. Written as DNA, the CDR3 is TGTGCCATCAGCCTAGGGGCAGGGGGAAATTCACCCCTCCACTTT. Translation gives CAISLGAGGNSPLHF.

The chain is built from TRBV11-3 and TRBJ1-5; 7 positions match TRBD1. CDR1 is SGHNT and CDR2 is YENEEA in the germline V gene. The CDR3 loop spans 15 amino acids. Trimming took 3 bases from V and 7 from J; bases not matched to a gene: 9. The CDR3 DNA is TGTGCCAGCAGCTTGGACGAGGGGGCCGGACAGCCCCAGCATTTT. This gives the protein CASSLDEGAGQPQHF.

The V gene is TRBV19, the J gene TRBJ1-1; D is unclear. From germline, CDR1 is LNHDA and CDR2 SQIVND (reference sequence). CDR3 size: 12 residues. With 7 bases removed from V and 5 bases from J, the gap between germline ends came to 11 bases. The CDR3 nucleotides read TGTGCCAGTAAGACGGGAGGGACTGAAGCTTTCTTT. The encoded protein is CASKTGGTEAFF. The complete variable domain, with remaining parts taken from reference TRBV19 and TRBJ1-1, reads DGGITQSPKYLFRKEGQNVTLSCEQNLNHDAMYWYRQDPGQGLRLIYYSQIVNDFQKGDIAEGYSVSREKKESFPLTVTSAQKNPTAFYLCASKTGGTEAFFGQGTRLTVV.

The chain joins TRBV19 to TRBJ2-1; 7 nucleotides align to TRBD1. The V segment lost 4 bases and the J segment 3 bases; nucleotides outside the gene matches: 6. Germline V gene lookup returns CDR1 LNHDA and CDR2 SQIVND (reference sequence). There are 15 residues in the CDR3. CDR3 sequence reads: CASSTTGDVYNEQFF. CDR3 DNA sequence: TGTGCCAGTAGTACAACAGGGGACGTCTACAATGAGCAGTTCTTC. Filled out from reference TRBV19 and TRBJ2-1, the complete variable domain reads DGGITQSPKYLFRKEGQNVTLSCEQNLNHDAMYWYRQDPGQGLRLIYYSQIVNDFQKGDIAEGYSVSREKKESFPLTVTSAQKNPTAFYLCASSTTGDVYNEQFFGPGTRLTVL.

The V gene is TRBV6-5, the J gene TRBJ1-1; TRBD1 might be the D (6 bases). The V end lost 6 bases, the J end lost 1 base, and 15 bases lay between the germline ends. The CDR3 runs 15 residues. Germline V gene data show CDR1 as MNHEY and CDR2 as SVGAGI. The CDR3 DNA reads as TGTGCCAGCAGAACCTCCTTGGGGGCGAACACTGAAGCTTTCTTT. Translated, it gives CASRTSLGANTEAFF.

The J gene is TRBJ2-1, the V gene TRBV25-1, with 13 bases that match TRBD2. The CDR3 covers 15 residues. In germline, CDR1 is MGHDK, CDR2 SYGVNS. J was trimmed by 10 bases and V by 3 bases; bases with no gene match: 6. CDR3: CASSDPGTSGVEQFF. CDR3 nucleotides: TGTGCCAGCAGTGATCCCGGGACTAGCGGGGTAGAGCAGTTCTTC.

The CDR3 sequence is CASNEATDTQYF. CDR3 DNA sequence: TGTGCCAGCAACGAAGCCACAGATACGCAGTATTTT. V gene TRBV5-6 combines with J gene TRBJ2-3; D remains unclear. Germline values: CDR1 SGHDT, CDR2 YYEEEE. Deletions cut 6 bases from V and 2 bases from J, with 7 bases between. The length of the CDR3 is 12 residues.